This TCR beta chain came from a study of shared clonotypes between healthy human individuals. The data were produced by immunoSEQ multiplex PCR, yet TCRdb's version contains in-frame clones alone and is incomplete. Altogether about 2.3 million clones are present, over 90% being singletons, with the ten largest covering 0.39%. The germline V gene has CDR1 SGHRS and CDR2 YFSETQ. CDR3 size: 14 residues. V shed 3 bases and J 2 bases; nucleotides not matched to a gene: 3. This chain joins TRBV5-1 and TRBJ2-3, with 7 bases lining up with TRBD1. Sequenced input: naive CD4+ T cells from PBMCs. Subset given: CD45RA+ positively selected. This clonotype was obtained from a man aged 18 to 30 in good health. Some clones in this sample may be carry-over from other donors' samples. In DNA, the CDR3 is TGCGCCAGCAGCTGGGACAGAGCCACAGATACGCAGTATTTT. This codes for CASSWDRATDTQYF.